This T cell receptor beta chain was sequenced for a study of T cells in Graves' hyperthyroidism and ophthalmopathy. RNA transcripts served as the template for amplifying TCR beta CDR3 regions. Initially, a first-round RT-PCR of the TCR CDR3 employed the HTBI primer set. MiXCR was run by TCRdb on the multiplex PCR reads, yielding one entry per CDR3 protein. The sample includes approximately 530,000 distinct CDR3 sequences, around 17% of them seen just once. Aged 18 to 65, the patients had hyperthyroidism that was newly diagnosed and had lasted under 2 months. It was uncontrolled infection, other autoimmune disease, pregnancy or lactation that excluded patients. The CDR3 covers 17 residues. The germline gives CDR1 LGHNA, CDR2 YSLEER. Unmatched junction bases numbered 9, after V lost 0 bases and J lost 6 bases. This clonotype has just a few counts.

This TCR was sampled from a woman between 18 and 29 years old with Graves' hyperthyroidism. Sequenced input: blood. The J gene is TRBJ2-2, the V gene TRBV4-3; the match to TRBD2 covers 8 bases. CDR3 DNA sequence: TGCGCCAGCAGCCAAGATTTTCGGGGGGGAGCGGCCGGGGAGCTGTTTTTT. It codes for CASSQDFRGGAAGELFF.